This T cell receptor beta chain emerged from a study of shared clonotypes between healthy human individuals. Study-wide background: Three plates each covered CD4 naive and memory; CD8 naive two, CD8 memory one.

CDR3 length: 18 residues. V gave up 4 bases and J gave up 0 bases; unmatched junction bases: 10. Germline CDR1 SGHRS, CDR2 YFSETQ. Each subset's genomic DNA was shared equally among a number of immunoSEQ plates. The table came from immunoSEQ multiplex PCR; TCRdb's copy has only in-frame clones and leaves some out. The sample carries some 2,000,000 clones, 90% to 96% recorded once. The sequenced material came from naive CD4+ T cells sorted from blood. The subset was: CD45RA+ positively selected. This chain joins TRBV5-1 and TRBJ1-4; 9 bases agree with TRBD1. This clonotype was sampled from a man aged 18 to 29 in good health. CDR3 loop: CASSQGQGIVATNEKLFF. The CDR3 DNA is TGCGCCAGCAGCCAGGGACAGGGAATCGTCGCAACTAATGAAAAACTGTTTTTT.